Listed here are 9 T cell receptor beta chains from one sample, sequenced in a study of T cells after yellow fever vaccination (dated by TCRdb to about 2019). Libraries were constructed by 5' RACE. Sequenced using an Illumina HiSeq 2500. Through fastp at Q25 and MiXCR, TCRdb rebuilt clones from the public reads, retaining in-frame beta chains. Every distinct CDR3 protein forms one entry, paired with its most common genes and DNA. The sample profile shows some 400,000 distinct CDR3 sequences; around 6.4% of them were found once. Approximately 16% of the sample belongs to the ten largest clones. What this sample's treatment or condition label stands for: live attenuated yellow fever vaccine strain. The sequenced sample was PBMCs, obtained 5 days after the yellow fever booster vaccination. The source is a man aged 25-45 years who received the YFV17D yellow fever vaccine.

This clonotype was detected many times. DNA of the CDR3: TGCAGTGCTAGGGTTGGGGTAGGTGGGCAGTACTTC. It encodes CSARVGVGGQYF. The gene calls are TRBV20-1 and TRBJ2-7; no clear D. Germline values: CDR1 DFQATT, CDR2 SNEGSKA (reference sequence). The V end was cut by 3 bases, the J end by 9 bases, with 15 bases between. This CDR3 comprises 12 residues.

This chain joins TRBV4-3 and TRBJ2-3, with D possibly being TRBD2 (6 bases). Trimming stripped 1 base from V and 0 bases from J, with 8 bases between. CDR1 and CDR2 from the germline V gene are LGHNA and YSLEER. The CDR3 has 15 amino acids. CDR3 region: CASSQGSGSTDTQYF. CDR3 in DNA: TGCGCCAGCAGCCAAGGGAGCGGGAGCACAGATACGCAGTATTTT.

With respect to this clonotype: This likely comes from a read error, as the CDR3 has no conserved phenylalanine or tryptophan at its end. The chain carries TRBV12-3 or TRBV12-4 and TRBJ2-7, with 10 bases identical to TRBD1. The CDR3 contains 14 residues. Trimming at V came to 5 bases and at J to 7 bases, leaving 8 bases not matched to a gene. For the CDR3, the DNA is TGTGCCAGCAGTCCCTGGGACAGGGGAGGAGAGCAGTACTCC. As protein: CASSPWDRGGEQYS.

This clonotype was seen many times. The chain couples TRBV7-6 to TRBJ2-5; 8 bases map to TRBD1. This CDR3 comprises 14 residues. In germline, CDR1 is SGHVS, CDR2 FNYEAQ. V shed 4 bases and J 6 bases; nucleotides not matched to a gene: 7. CDR3 amino acids: CASSSQRTGKTQYF. The CDR3 region has the DNA TGTGCCAGCAGCTCCCAGAGGACAGGGAAGACCCAGTACTTC.

A few counts support this clonotype. The rearrangement joins TRBV7-9 to TRBJ2-4; no firm D call. The germline V and J ends were trimmed by 1 base and 7 bases, with 5 bases remaining between them. The CDR3 extends over 12 amino acids. The V gene's germline CDR1 is SEHNR and CDR2 FQNEAQ (reference sequence). The CDR3 region has the DNA TGTGCCAGCAGCTTAGATGCGAACATTCAGTACTTC. As protein: CASSLDANIQYF.

Notes on this clonotype: The junction departs from germline at one end; a sequencing error may be responsible. The V and J genes are TRBV20-1 and TRBJ2-3; 9 bases align to TRBD2. Germline CDR1 and CDR2: DFQATT and SNEGSKA (reference sequence). This CDR3 is built from 14 residues. The CDR3, as DNA: TGCTGTGCTAGACCCCTCAGCGGGAGGGATACGCAGTATTTT. Translating it yields CCARPLSGRDTQYF.

This clonotype was recorded many times. This chain uses TRBV12-3 or TRBV12-4 with TRBJ2-3; tentative D call: TRBD1 (5 bases). CDR3 length: 12 amino acids. V was pared by 4 bases and J by 4 bases, with 6 bases between. The CDR3 nucleotides are TGTGCCAGCAGTTGGGGCGCAGATACGCAGTATTTT. As protein: CASSWGADTQYF.

This clonotype has a handful of counts. The chain joins TRBV20-1 to TRBJ2-6, with a weak D call TRBD2 (5 bases). This CDR3 is 16 amino acids long. Trimming shortened V by 2 bases and J by 0 bases, and 11 bases separated the two germline ends. Germline CDR1 reads DFQATT; CDR2 reads SNEGSKA (reference sequence). CDR3 amino acids: CSARLGGSSGANVLTF. In DNA, the CDR3 is TGCAGTGCTAGACTGGGTGGGAGCTCTGGGGCCAACGTCCTGACTTTC.

The V call is TRBV4-3, the J call TRBJ2-1; a possible D gene is TRBD1 (6 bases). V was clipped by 5 bases and J by 9 bases, with 23 bases between them. This CDR3 spans 16 amino acids. Germline CDR1 LGHNA, CDR2 YSLEER. The CDR3 sequence is CASSVETGAPHGEQFF. CDR3 nucleotides: TGCGCCAGCAGCGTAGAGACAGGTGCCCCTCACGGTGAGCAGTTCTTC.